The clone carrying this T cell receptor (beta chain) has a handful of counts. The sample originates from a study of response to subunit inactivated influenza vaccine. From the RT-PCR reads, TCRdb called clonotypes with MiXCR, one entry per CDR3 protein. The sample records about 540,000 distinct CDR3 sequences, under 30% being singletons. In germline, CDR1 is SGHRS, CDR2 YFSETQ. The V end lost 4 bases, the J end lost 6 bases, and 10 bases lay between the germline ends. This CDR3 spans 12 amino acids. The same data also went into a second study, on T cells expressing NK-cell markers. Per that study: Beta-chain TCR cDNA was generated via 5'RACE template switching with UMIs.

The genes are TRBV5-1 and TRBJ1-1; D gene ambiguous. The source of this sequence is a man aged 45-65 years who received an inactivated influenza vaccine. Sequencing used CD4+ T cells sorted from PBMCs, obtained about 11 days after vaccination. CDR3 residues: CASSEVGSEAFF. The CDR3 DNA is TGCGCCAGCAGCGAGGTAGGGTCTGAAGCTTTCTTT.